This TCR beta chain was captured by sequencing in a study of shared clonotypes between healthy human individuals. Genomic DNA (from each subset) was split evenly across several immunoSEQ plates. Profiled with immunoSEQ multiplex PCR; TCRdb holds only in-frame clones, not every one. The sample lists hundreds of thousands of clones, 76% occurring once. The CDR3 length is 16 residues. The V gene end was trimmed by 7 bases and the J gene end by 7 bases; junction bases not matched to a gene: 15. CDR1 is SGHTA, CDR2 FQGNSA, per germline. Specimen: PBMCs. This clonotype was sampled from a woman aged 40-49 years in good health. Some clones in this sample may be carry-over from other donors' samples. V is TRBV7-2 and J is TRBJ2-1; 8 bases align to TRBD2. The CDR3 loop is CASISQGGTSNNEQFF. Here the CDR3 DNA reads TGTGCCAGCATTTCCCAGGGCGGGACTAGTAATAATGAGCAGTTCTTC.